Included here is one T cell receptor beta chain sequence, with context. Germline lookup yields CDR1 MGHDK and CDR2 SYGVNS. This CDR3 is built from 17 residues. Losses at the gene ends were 4 bases for V and 5 bases for J; bases not matched to a gene: 12. This specimen belongs to a study of blood T cell repertoires in COVID-19. Overall study context: Sites in the United States, Italy and Spain provided acute and convalescent COVID-19 samples. T cells, B-cell-depleted T cells, or PBMCs provided the cDNA or gDNA that served as material.

Per the original methods: Amplifying reference gene primers gave estimates of nucleated cell counts. TCRdb's table, derived via immunoSEQ multiplex PCR, lists solely in-frame clones and lacks some. Clone size and V and J calls were adopted from that table, with D and trimming inferred from the DNA. The repertoire has roughly 60,000 clones, 80% to 85% of them found once; the top ten carry 5.5% to 6%. The sequencing sample was made of peripheral blood. This rearrangement joins TRBV25-1 to TRBJ2-3, with TRBD2 identical over 10 bases. The TCR was taken from a human donor in a cohort sampled during active or convalescent COVID-19. CDR3: CASSGLAGAPGRDTQYF. CDR3 DNA: TGTGCCAGCAGTGGCCTAGCGGGGGCCCCGGGGAGAGATACGCAGTATTTT.